This TCR beta chain was captured in a study of T cell responses to AZD1222 COVID-19 vaccine. Some clones are missing from TCRdb's copy, which holds only in-frame ones; the method was immunoSEQ multiplex PCR. The sample holds about 55,000 clones; 60% to 80% are singletons and the top ten take around 5%. With 6 bases removed from V and 8 bases from J, the gap between germline ends came to 28 bases. The CDR3 has 17 residues. The germline V gene encodes CDR1 LNHDA and CDR2 SQIVND (reference sequence). The TCR was taken from an adult who received the AZD1222 COVID-19 vaccine. The sequencing used peripheral blood, collected 28 days after the second AZD1222 dose. The chain combines TRBV19 with TRBJ1-2; D perhaps matches TRBD1 (5 bases). Here the CDR3 reads CASSVPKGRRQGGGYTF. The DNA of the CDR3 is TGTGCCAGTAGCGTACCTAAGGGACGGAGGCAAGGTGGGGGCTACACCTTC.